The present entry profiles one T cell receptor (beta chain) with its context. The antigen is not known. These data originate in a study of cytomegalovirus exposure and HLA in healthy donors. PCR used 60 Vbeta primers and 13 Jbeta primers. TCRdb's copy holds only in-frame clones and misses some; the assay was immunoSEQ multiplex PCR. The sample shows around 110,000 clones, 75% to 85% of them seen only once. Losses at the gene ends were 4 bases for V and 8 bases for J; bases not matched to a gene: 7. CDR3 size: 14 residues. Germline CDR1 and CDR2: SGHRS and YFSETQ. Whole-study results and caveats: In a later analysis, a missense DCLRE1C variant was linked to TCR beta V- and J-gene trimming. The listing of roughly 160 TCR beta chains classed them as cytomegalovirus-associated. Presence/absence analyses supposed approximately even sequencing depth among donors. Sequencing had likely introduced a cluster of highly shared sequence variants as an artifact.

The chain couples TRBV5-1 to TRBJ2-1; 9 bases are shared with TRBD2. The TCR sequence derives from a man in his fifties in good health and CMV-seronegative. The sequenced sample consisted of PBMCs. DNA of the CDR3: TGCGCCAGCAGCCCGGGACTAGCCTTGGATGAGCAGTTCTTC. This gives the protein CASSPGLALDEQFF.